This T cell receptor (beta chain) comes out of a study of blood T cell repertoires in COVID-19. Study summary: The United States, Italy and Spain provided the acute and convalescent COVID-19 samples. The analysed material was cDNA or gDNA that came from T cells, B-cell-depleted T cells, or PBMCs.

V lost 5 bases and J lost 5; bases outside the gene matches: 7. Germline CDR1 is LNHDA and CDR2 is SQIVND (reference sequence). The length of the CDR3 is 14 residues. Followed longitudinally, the Seattle patients had been enrolled during active infection. As originally analysed: It was from reference gene primer amplification that nucleated cell counts were estimated. Generated by immunoSEQ multiplex PCR, the TCRdb table keeps only in-frame clones and is missing some. The D gene and trimming were derived from the DNA, and the V and J assignments and clone size from that table. The sample lists about 390,000 clones, more than 70% occurring once.

The source material was peripheral blood. The receptor was isolated from a woman in her fifties or sixties with COVID-19, enrolled during active disease. The chain combines TRBV19 with TRBJ1-1; 8 nucleotides match TRBD1. CDR3 region: CASSPGQGRTEAFF. The CDR3 bases are TGTGCCAGTAGTCCCGGACAGGGAAGGACTGAAGCTTTCTTT.